A selection of T cell receptor beta chains follows, all from one sample in a study of OX40 agonist ivuxolimab in advanced cancers. Data came from immunoSEQ multiplex PCR; TCRdb stores just in-frame clones and leaves some out. The sample contains about 18,000 clones, more than 65% of which appear only once. This specimen was CD4+ or CD8+ T cells sorted from blood, taken in a trial of the OX40 agonist ivuxolimab. All receptors come from an adult with an advanced solid tumor such as melanoma, head and neck, liver or kidney cancer. Both conserved end residues are part of each CDR3. D genes are given only for firm matches. Not all rows give a size; the values are once, few, many and, for expanded clones, a class.

V gene,clone size,D gene,J gene,CDR3 DNA,CDR3 protein
TRBV4-2,.,TRBD1,TRBJ2-2,TGTGCCAGCAGCTCAGCAGGGGGATTTATCGCCGGGGAGCTGTTTTTT,CASSSAGGFIAGELFF
TRBV9,.,.,TRBJ2-3,TGTGCCAGCAGCGTCTCGGGAGACACAGATACGCAGTATTTT,CASSVSGDTDTQYF
TRBV9,.,.,TRBJ2-3,TGTGCCAGCAGCGTAGAGGGGACAGATACGCAGTATTTT,CASSVEGTDTQYF
TRBV25-1,few,.,TRBJ1-2,TGTGCCAGCTGGCAGGGAATCTATGGCTACACCTTC,CASWQGIYGYTF
TRBV18,.,TRBD1,TRBJ1-1,TGTGCCAGCTCGTCTGACAGGGCCCCTAACACTGAAGCTTTCTTT,CASSSDRAPNTEAFF
TRBV18,.,TRBD2,TRBJ2-2,TGTGCCAGCTCACCAACGGTAGCGGGGGACCTCACCGGAGAGCTGTTTTTT,CASSPTVAGDLTGELFF
TRBV6-6,.,TRBD1,TRBJ2-1,TGTGCCAGCAGTTACACCGGACAGGGAAACAATGAGCAGTTCTTC,CASSYTGQGNNEQFF
TRBV5-1,.,.,TRBJ1-2,TGCGCCAGCAGCTTGGCCGGGGGGTCGGGCAACTATGGCTACACCTTC,CASSLAGGSGNYGYTF
TRBV5-4,.,.,TRBJ2-5,TGTGCCAGCAGCTTGGAGGGGCAAGAGACCCAGTACTTC,CASSLEGQETQYF
TRBV4-2,once,TRBD2,TRBJ2-1,TGTGCCGTCAAACCCCTAGCGGGGGACCACAATGAGCAGTTCTTC,CAVKPLAGDHNEQFF
TRBV28,.,.,TRBJ2-7,TGTGCCAGCAGTTTTGCGGATAGCTCCTACGAGCAGTACTTC,CASSFADSSYEQYF
TRBV10-1,.,.,TRBJ2-3,TGCGCCAGCAGTCGCGGCTTCACAGATACGCAGTATTTT,CASSRGFTDTQYF
TRBV14,.,.,TRBJ2-3,TGTGCCAGCAGCCAAGAACAGGGCGCAGATACGCAGTATTTT,CASSQEQGADTQYF
TRBV27,.,.,TRBJ2-1,TGTGCCAGCAGTTTACAGAGCGGCACCTACAATGAGCAGTTCTTC,CASSLQSGTYNEQFF
TRBV18,.,.,TRBJ2-3,TGTGCCAGCTCACCACTCGTCGAAAGGGTTAACACAGATACGCAGTATTTT,CASSPLVERVNTDTQYF
TRBV5-1,.,TRBD2,TRBJ2-3,TGCGCCAGCAGCCTTAGCGGGAGGGCCCAAGATACGCAGTATTTT,CASSLSGRAQDTQYF
TRBV27,.,.,TRBJ1-2,TGTGCCAGCAGTTTAAAGTCGGGGGGAGACTATGGCTACACCTTC,CASSLKSGGDYGYTF
TRBV27,.,.,TRBJ2-6,TGTGCCAGCAGTTACCTAAGGGAAACCGGGGCCAACGTCCTGACTTTC,CASSYLRETGANVLTF
TRBV4-2,.,TRBD2,TRBJ2-3,TGTGCCAGCAGCCAAGGGGCACTAGCGGGAGAGGGAGATACGCAGTATTTT,CASSQGALAGEGDTQYF
TRBV27,.,TRBD1,TRBJ2-1,TGTGCCAGCAGCGAAGCCCGGACAGGGGTCGGTTTCAATGAGCAGTTCTTC,CASSEARTGVGFNEQFF
TRBV7-9,once,TRBD2,TRBJ2-1,TGTGCCAGCAGCCCCCAACTAGCGATCGTCACCTACAATGAGCAGTTCTTC,CASSPQLAIVTYNEQFF
TRBV4-1,.,TRBD2,TRBJ2-1,TGCGCCAGCAGCCAAGTGGCTAGCGGGAGCGGCAATGAGCAGTTCTTC,CASSQVASGSGNEQFF
TRBV7-8,once,TRBD2,TRBJ2-7,TGTGCCAGCAGCTTAGGATCCGGACTAGCGGGTTATTACGAGCAGTACTTC,CASSLGSGLAGYYEQYF
TRBV9,.,.,TRBJ1-1,TGTGCCAGCAGCGTAGAAGAGGGATTAAACACTGAAGCTTTCTTT,CASSVEEGLNTEAFF
TRBV29-1,.,.,TRBJ2-1,TGCAGCGTTGACGGACAGTATAATGAGCAGTTCTTC,CSVDGQYNEQFF
TRBV10-1,.,TRBD1,TRBJ1-6,TGCGCCAGCAGTGAGGACAGGGCAAATTCACCCCTCCACTTT,CASSEDRANSPLHF
TRBV7-9,.,.,TRBJ2-1,TGTGCCAGCAGCTTGGTACTGAATGAGCAGTTCTTC,CASSLVLNEQFF
TRBV6-5,.,.,TRBJ2-7,TGTGCCAGCAGTTACCGGACCCAAGGGACCTACGAGCAGTACTTC,CASSYRTQGTYEQYF
TRBV7-3,.,.,TRBJ2-7,TGTGCCAGCAGCTTAGAACTGAGCTCCTACGAGCAGTACTTC,CASSLELSSYEQYF
TRBV9,.,.,TRBJ2-7,TGTGCCAGCAGCCCCCGCTCAGGGCTCGAGCAGTACTTC,CASSPRSGLEQYF
TRBV4-3,few,TRBD1,TRBJ1-1,TGCGCCAGCAGCCAAAGGACAGGGGGGATCACTGAAGCTTTCTTT,CASSQRTGGITEAFF
TRBV29-1,.,.,TRBJ1-4,TGCAGCGCTGGGGGCGGGGGTGCGACTAATGAAAAACTGTTTTTT,CSAGGGGATNEKLFF